This record concerns one T cell receptor beta chain sequence. The antigen is unknown. These data come from a study of OX40 agonist ivuxolimab in advanced cancers. Study background: Those treated in dose escalation had hepatocellular carcinoma, melanoma, renal cell cancer or head and neck cancer.

Findings and caveats of the study: Which antigen the expanded peripheral T cells recognized is unknown.

Measured with immunoSEQ multiplex PCR; TCRdb has only the in-frame clones, and not every one. Among roughly 49,000 clones, approximately 87% were seen once, and the ten largest hold approximately 10%. The CDR3 has 12 residues. CDR1 is LGHNA, CDR2 YNFKEQ, per germline. With 3 bases clipped from V and 9 bases from J, the junction kept 2 bases outside the gene matches. The input for sequencing was CD4+ or CD8+ T cells sorted from blood, taken in a trial of the OX40 agonist ivuxolimab. The chain couples TRBV4-2 to TRBJ2-1, with 7 bases fitting TRBD1. This clonotype was obtained from an adult with an advanced solid tumor such as melanoma, head and neck, liver or kidney cancer. The CDR3 region has the DNA TGTGCCAGCAGCCATAACAGGGGTGAGCAGTTCTTC. Its translation: CASSHNRGEQFF.